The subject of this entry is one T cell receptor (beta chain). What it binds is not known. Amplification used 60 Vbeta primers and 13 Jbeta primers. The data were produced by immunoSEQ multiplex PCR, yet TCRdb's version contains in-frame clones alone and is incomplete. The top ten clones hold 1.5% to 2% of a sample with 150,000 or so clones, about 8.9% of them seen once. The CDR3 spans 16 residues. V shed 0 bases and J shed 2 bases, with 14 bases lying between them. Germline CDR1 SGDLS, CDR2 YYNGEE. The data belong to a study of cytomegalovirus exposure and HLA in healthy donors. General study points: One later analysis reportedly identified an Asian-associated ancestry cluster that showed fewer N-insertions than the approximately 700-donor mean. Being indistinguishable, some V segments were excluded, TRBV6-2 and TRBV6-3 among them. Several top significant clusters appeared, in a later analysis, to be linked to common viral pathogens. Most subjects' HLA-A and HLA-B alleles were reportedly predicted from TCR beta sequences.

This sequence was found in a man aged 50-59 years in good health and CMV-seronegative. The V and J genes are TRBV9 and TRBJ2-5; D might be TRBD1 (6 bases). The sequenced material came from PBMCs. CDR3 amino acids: CASSVGLGQGQETQYF. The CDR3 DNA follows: TGTGCCAGCAGCGTAGGATTGGGGCAGGGGCAAGAGACCCAGTACTTC. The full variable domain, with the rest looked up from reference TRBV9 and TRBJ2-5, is DSGVTQTPKHLITATGQRVTLRCSPRSGDLSVYWYQQSLDQGLQFLIQYYNGEERAKGNILERFSAQQFPDLHSELNLSSLELGDSALYFCASSVGLGQGQETQYFGPGTRLLVL.